The 9 T cell receptor beta chains reported below all come from one sample, sequenced in a study of T cell clonality in common variable immunodeficiency. This table comes from immunoSEQ multiplex PCR, and its TCRdb copy is limited to in-frame clones, with some not included. This table holds approximately 44,000 clones with no singletons; the top ten claim roughly 10%. Specimen: peripheral blood mononuclear cells. These receptors were collected from a person aged 18-70 years in good health.

This clone came up many times. Read coverage stops 3 residues before the CDR3 terminus; the germline J gene supplies the remainder. The rearrangement links TRBV20-1 to TRBJ1-3; tentative D call: TRBD1 (6 bases). The CDR3 runs 20 residues. V lost 1 base and J 1 base, leaving 26 bases between the germline ends. The germline CDR1 and CDR2 sequences are DFQATT and SNEGSKA (reference sequence). CDR3 residues: CSARGLAPPLQDRSGNTIYF. Incomplete CDR3 DNA: TGCAGTGCTAGAGGGCTAGCCCCCCCATTACAGGACAGATCTGGAAACACC.

This clone showed up many times. From the germline J gene comes the end of the CDR3, since the read stops 3 residues before it. This chain joins TRBV20-1 and TRBJ1-3; 8 nucleotides line up with TRBD1. Germline V gene data show CDR1 as DFQATT and CDR2 as SNEGSKA (reference sequence). This CDR3 has 13 residues. CDR3 DNA, as far as it was read: TGCGGGGGATTGGACAGGGCTGGAAACACC. Protein: CGGLDRAGNT. The full-length CDR3 reads as CGGLDRAGNTIYF.

The sample holds many counts of this clone. The read ends 3 residues before the CDR3 terminus; that terminus is restored from the germline J gene. The J gene is TRBJ2-2, the V gene TRBV18, with D possibly TRBD2 on 6 matching bases. Germline V gives CDR1 KGHSH, CDR2 LQKENI. The CDR3 is 19 amino acids. With 0 bases removed from V and 0 bases from J, the gap between germline ends came to 17 bases. The sequenced CDR3 bases are TGTGCCAGCTCACCACCTAATTCGCGAAGGACTACGAACACCGGGGAG. As protein: CASSPPNSRRTTNTGE. The whole CDR3 sequence is CASSPPNSRRTTNTGELFF.

In this sample, this clone turned up many times. The CDR3 end falls 3 residues outside the read, so it is completed with the germline J gene. The chain recombines TRBV29-1 with TRBJ1-1, with TRBD1 matching over 7 bases. Germline V gene data show CDR1 as SQVTM and CDR2 as ANQGSEA. Losses at the gene ends were 7 bases for V and 0 bases for J; bases not matched to a gene: 2. The CDR3 contains 12 residues. The sequenced CDR3 bases are TGCAGCGCGGACAGGATGAACACTGAA. It is translated as CSADRMNTE. The whole CDR3 sequence reads CSADRMNTEAFF. Together with reference TRBV29-1 and TRBJ1-1, the CDR3 gives the full variable domain: SAVISQKPSRDICQRGTSLTIQCQVDSQVTMMFWYRQQPGQSLTLIATANQGSEATYESGFVIDKFPISRPNLTFSTLTVSNMSPEDSSIYLCSADRMNTEAFFGQGTRLTVV.

This clone was recorded many times. Coverage ceases 3 residues before the CDR3 finishes, and the germline J gene fills in the end. The J gene is TRBJ1-2, the V gene TRBV20-1; D is unresolved. Trimming took off 6 bases at V and 3 bases at J, with 14 bases between the two ends. This CDR3 has 13 amino acids. CDR1 is DFQATT, CDR2 SNEGSKA, per germline (reference sequence). Here the CDR3 reads CSASLGLDYGYTF. Incomplete CDR3 DNA: TGCAGTGCCTCACTCGGCCTAGACTATGGC.

This clone was detected many times. The read comes to an end 3 residues before the CDR3 does, leaving the germline J gene to fill in the end. This chain connects TRBV6-2 or TRBV6-3 to TRBJ2-1; 7 bases align to TRBD1. CDR1 is MNHEY, CDR2 SVGEGT, per germline. The CDR3 runs 17 residues. Trimming at V came to 4 bases and at J to 2 bases, leaving 11 bases not matched to a gene. CDR3: CASSFFRQGPPYNEQFF. CDR3 DNA, as far as it was read: TGTGCCAGCAGTTTCTTCCGACAGGGTCCCCCCTACAATGAG.

This clone was recorded many times. The CDR3 end falls 3 residues outside the read, so it is completed with the germline J gene. The genes are TRBV6-2 or TRBV6-3 and TRBJ2-1, with 7 bases lining up with TRBD2. Germline lookup yields CDR1 MNHEY and CDR2 SVGEGT. Trimming took 3 bases from V and 6 from J; bases not matched to a gene: 8. The CDR3 is 15 amino acids. The sequenced part of the CDR3 DNA is TGTGCCAGCAGTTATGGGGGGAGGGCCGGCAATGAG. Translated: CASSYGGRAGNE. The CDR3, in full, reads CASSYGGRAGNEQFF.

This clone appeared many times. The sequence runs out 3 residues before the end of the CDR3; the remainder is reconstructed from the germline J gene. This rearrangement joins TRBV4-1 to TRBJ2-5; no clear D. The length of the CDR3 is 13 residues. Germline-derived CDR1 and CDR2 are MGHRA and YSYEKL. Trimming removed 1 base from V and 1 base from J, with 4 bases in between. The CDR3 loop reads CASSQALQETQYF. CDR3 DNA, as far as it was read: TGCGCCAGCAGCCAAGCACTCCAAGAGACC.

This clone was picked up many times. The CDR3 end falls 3 residues outside the read, so it is completed with the germline J gene. The chain carries TRBV19 and TRBJ2-3; no firm D call. Germline CDR1 reads LNHDA; CDR2 reads SQIVND (reference sequence). The ends were cut back, 4 bases at V and 2 bases at J, with 7 bases in the middle. The CDR3 covers 13 residues. The CDR3 DNA, read in part, is TGTGCCAGTAGTACTCTTAACACAGATACG. Its protein is CASSTLNTDT. The full CDR3 protein reads CASSTLNTDTQYF.